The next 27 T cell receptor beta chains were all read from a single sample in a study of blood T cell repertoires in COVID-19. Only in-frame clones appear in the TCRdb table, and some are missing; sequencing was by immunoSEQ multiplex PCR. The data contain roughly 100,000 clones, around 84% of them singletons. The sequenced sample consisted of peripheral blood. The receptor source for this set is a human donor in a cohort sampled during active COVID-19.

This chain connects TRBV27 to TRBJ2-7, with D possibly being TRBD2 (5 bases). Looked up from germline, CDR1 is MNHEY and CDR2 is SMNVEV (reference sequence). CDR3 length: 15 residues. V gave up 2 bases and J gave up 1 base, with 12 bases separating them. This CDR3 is CASSLISGGSYEQYF. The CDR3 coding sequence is TGTGCCAGCAGTTTAATCTCTGGCGGGTCCTACGAGCAGTACTTC.

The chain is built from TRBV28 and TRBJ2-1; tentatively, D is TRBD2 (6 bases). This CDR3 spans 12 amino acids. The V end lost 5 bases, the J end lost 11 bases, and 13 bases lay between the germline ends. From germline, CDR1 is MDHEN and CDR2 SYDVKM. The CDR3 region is CASSSTGGKQFF. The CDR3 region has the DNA TGTGCCAGCAGTAGTACTGGGGGGAAGCAGTTCTTC.

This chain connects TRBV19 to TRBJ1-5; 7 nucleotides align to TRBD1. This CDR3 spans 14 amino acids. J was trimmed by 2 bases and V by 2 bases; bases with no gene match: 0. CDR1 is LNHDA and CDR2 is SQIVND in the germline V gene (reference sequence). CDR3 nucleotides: TGTGCCAGTAGTATACAGGGGGGCAATCAGCCCCAGCATTTT. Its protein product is CASSIQGGNQPQHF.

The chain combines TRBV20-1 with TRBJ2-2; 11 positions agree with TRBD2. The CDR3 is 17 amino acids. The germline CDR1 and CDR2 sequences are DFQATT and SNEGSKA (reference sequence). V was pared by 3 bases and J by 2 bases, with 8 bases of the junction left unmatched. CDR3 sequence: CSASRPSGGQNTGELFF. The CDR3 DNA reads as TGCAGTGCTAGTAGGCCTAGCGGGGGGCAAAACACCGGGGAGCTGTTTTTT.

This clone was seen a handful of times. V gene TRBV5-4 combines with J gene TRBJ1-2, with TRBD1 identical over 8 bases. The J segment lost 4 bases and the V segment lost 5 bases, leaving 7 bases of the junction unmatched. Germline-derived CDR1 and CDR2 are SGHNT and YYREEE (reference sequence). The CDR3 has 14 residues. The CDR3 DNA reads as TGTGCCAGCAGGGACAGGGCCCAGATCTATGGCTACACCTTC. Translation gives CASRDRAQIYGYTF.

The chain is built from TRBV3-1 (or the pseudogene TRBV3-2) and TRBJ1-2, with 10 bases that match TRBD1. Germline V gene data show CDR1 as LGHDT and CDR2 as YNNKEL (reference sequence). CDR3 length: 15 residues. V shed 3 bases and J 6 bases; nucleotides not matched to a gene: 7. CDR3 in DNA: TGTGCCAGCAGCCAGCCCGACAGGGGGCGCGATGGCTACACCTTC. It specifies CASSQPDRGRDGYTF.

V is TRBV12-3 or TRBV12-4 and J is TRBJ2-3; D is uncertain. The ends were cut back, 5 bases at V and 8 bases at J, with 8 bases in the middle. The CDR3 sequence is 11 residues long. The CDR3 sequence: CASSLGLTQYF. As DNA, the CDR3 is TGTGCCAGCAGTCTGGGCCTTACGCAGTATTTT.

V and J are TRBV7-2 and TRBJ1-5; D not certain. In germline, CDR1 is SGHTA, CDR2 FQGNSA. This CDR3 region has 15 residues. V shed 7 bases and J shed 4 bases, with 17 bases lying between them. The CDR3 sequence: CASTPFAMTNQPQHF. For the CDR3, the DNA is TGTGCCAGCACCCCTTTCGCAATGACAAATCAGCCCCAGCATTTT. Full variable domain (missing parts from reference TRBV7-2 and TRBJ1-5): GAGVSQSPSNKVTEKGKDVELRCDPISGHTALYWYRQSLGQGLEFLIYFQGNSAPDKSGLPSDRFSAERTGGSVSTLTIQRTQQEDSAVYLCASTPFAMTNQPQHFGDGTRLSIL.

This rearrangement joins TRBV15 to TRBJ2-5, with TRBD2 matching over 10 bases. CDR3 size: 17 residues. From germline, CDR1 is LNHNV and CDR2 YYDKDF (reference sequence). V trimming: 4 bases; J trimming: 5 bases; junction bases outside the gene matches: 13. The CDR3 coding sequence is TGTGCCACCAGCAAAACTCCTCCTAGCGGGGGTCGGGAGACCCAGTACTTC. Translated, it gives CATSKTPPSGGRETQYF. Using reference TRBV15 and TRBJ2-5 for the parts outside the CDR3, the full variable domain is DAMVIQNPRYQVTQFGKPVTLSCSQTLNHNVMYWYQQKSSQAPKLLFHYYDKDFNNEADTPDNFQSRRPNTSFCFLDIRSPGLGDTAMYLCATSKTPPSGGRETQYFGPGTRLLVL.

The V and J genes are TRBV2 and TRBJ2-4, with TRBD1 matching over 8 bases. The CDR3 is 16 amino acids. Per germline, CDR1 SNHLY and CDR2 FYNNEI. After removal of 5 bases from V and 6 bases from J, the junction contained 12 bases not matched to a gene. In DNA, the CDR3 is TGTGCCAGCAGTACTCCGGGTCAGGGGGCAGGAAACATTCAGTACTTC. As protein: CASSTPGQGAGNIQYF.

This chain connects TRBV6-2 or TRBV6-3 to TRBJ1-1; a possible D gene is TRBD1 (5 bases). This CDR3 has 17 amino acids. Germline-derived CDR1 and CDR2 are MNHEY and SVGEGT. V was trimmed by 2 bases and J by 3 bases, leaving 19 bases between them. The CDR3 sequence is CASSYPSGAAYDTEAFF. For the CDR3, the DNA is TGTGCCAGCAGTTACCCGAGCGGGGCGGCTTACGACACTGAAGCTTTCTTT.

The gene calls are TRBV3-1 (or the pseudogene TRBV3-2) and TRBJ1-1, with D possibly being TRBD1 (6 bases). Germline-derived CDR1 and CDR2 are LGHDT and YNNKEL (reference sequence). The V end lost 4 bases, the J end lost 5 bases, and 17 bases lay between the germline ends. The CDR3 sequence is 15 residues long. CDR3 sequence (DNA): TGTGCCAGCAGCCGAATGACAGGCCCTAAAACTGAAGCTTTCTTT. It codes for CASSRMTGPKTEAFF.

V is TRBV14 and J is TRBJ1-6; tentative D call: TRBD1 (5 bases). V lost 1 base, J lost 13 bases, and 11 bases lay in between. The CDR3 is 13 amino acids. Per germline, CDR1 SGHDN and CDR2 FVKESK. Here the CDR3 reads CASSQVGGAPLHF. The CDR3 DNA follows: TGTGCCAGCAGCCAAGTAGGAGGGGCCCCCCTCCACTTT.

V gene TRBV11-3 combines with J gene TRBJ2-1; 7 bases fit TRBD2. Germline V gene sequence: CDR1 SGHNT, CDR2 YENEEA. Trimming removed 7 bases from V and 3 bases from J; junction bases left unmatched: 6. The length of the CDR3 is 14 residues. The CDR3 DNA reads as TGTGCCAGCAAATCCGGGACTAACTACAATGAGCAGTTCTTC. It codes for CASKSGTNYNEQFF.

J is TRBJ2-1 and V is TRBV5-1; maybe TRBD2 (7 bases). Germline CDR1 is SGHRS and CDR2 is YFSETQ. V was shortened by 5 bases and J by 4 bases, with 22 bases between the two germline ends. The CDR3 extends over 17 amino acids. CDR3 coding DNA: TGCGCCAGCAGTAGGGACCTAGGGGGGGGCCCTTACAATGAGCAGTTCTTC. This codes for CASSRDLGGGPYNEQFF.

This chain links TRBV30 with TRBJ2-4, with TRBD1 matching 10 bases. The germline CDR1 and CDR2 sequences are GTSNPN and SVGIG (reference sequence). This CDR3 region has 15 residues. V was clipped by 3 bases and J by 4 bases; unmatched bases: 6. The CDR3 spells CAWSRGTGVKNIQYF. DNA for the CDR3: TGTGCCTGGAGCCGCGGGACAGGGGTAAAAAACATTCAGTACTTC.

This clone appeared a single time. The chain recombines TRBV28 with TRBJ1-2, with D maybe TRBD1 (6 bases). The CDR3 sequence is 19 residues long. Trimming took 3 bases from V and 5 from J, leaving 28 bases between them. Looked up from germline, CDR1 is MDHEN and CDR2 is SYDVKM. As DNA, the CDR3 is TGTGCCAGCAGTTTGGGGGACACCATACTACAGGGAAGATTTTATGGCTACACCTTC. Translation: CASSLGDTILQGRFYGYTF.

The DNA of the CDR3 is TGTGCCAGCAGCAAGGGGGCCGGGTACACTGAAGCTTTCTTT. This sequence encodes CASSKGAGYTEAFF. J is TRBJ1-1 and V is TRBV6-5; 7 nucleotides agree with TRBD1. This CDR3 comprises 14 residues. From germline, CDR1 is MNHEY and CDR2 SVGAGI. V shed 6 bases and J 3 bases; nucleotides not matched to a gene: 7.

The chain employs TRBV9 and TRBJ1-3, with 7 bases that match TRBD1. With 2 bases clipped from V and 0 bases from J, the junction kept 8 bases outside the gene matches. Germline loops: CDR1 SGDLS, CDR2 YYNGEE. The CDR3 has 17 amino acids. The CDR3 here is CASSVGGRGISGNTIYF. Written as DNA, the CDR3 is TGTGCCAGCAGCGTGGGTGGCAGGGGGATCTCTGGAAACACCATATATTTT.

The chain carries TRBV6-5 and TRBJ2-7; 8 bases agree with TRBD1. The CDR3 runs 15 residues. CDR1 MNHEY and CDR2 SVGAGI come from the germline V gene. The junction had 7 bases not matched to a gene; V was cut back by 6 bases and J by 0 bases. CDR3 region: CASRNRGRSSYEQYF. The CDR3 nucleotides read TGTGCCAGCAGAAACAGGGGGAGGAGCTCCTACGAGCAGTACTTC.

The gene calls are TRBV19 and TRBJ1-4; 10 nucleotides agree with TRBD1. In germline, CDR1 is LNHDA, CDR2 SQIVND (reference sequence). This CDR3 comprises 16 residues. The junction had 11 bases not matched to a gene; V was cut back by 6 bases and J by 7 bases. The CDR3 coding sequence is TGTGCCAGTAGGAGGACAGGGGGAACCGAGGGTGAAAAACTGTTTTTT. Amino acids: CASRRTGGTEGEKLFF. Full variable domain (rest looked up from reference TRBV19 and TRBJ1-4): DGGITQSPKYLFRKEGQNVTLSCEQNLNHDAMYWYRQDPGQGLRLIYYSQIVNDFQKGDIAEGYSVSREKKESFPLTVTSAQKNPTAFYLCASRRTGGTEGEKLFFGSGTQLSVL.

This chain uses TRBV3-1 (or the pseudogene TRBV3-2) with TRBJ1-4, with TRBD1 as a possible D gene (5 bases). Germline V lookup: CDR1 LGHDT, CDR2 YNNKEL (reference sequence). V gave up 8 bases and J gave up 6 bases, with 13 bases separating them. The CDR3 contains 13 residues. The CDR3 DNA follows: TGTGCCAGCGCTTGGCAGGGATATGAAAAACTGTTTTTT. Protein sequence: CASAWQGYEKLFF.

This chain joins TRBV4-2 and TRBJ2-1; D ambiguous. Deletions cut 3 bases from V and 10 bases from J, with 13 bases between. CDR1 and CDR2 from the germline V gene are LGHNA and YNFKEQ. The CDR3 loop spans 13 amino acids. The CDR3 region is CASSHPTRREQFF. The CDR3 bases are TGTGCCAGCAGCCACCCCACGAGGCGGGAGCAGTTCTTC.

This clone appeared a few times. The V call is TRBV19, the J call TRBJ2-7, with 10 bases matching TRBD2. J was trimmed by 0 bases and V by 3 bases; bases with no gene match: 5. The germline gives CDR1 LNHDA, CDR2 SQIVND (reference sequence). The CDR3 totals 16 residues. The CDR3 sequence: CASSIASGGYSYEQYF. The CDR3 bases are TGTGCCAGTAGTATCGCTAGCGGGGGTTACTCCTACGAGCAGTACTTC.

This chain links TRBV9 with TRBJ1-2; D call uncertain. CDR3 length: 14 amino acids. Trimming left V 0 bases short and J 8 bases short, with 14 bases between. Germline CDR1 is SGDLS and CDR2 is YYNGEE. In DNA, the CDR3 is TGTGCCAGCAGCGTAGCCCCAGGTACCTTCGGCTACACCTTC. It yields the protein CASSVAPGTFGYTF.

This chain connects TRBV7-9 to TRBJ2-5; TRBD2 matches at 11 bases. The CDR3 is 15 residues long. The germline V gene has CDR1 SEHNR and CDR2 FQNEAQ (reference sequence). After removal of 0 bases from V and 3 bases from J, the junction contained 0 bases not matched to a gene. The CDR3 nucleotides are TGTGCCAGCAGCTTAGCACTAGCGGGGGAAGAGACCCAGTACTTC. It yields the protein CASSLALAGEETQYF.

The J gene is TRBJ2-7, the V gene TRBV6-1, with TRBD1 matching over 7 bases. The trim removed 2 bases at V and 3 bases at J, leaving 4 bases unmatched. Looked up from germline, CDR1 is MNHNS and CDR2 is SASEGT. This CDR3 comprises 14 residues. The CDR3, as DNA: TGTGCCAGCAGTGAAAGGTACAGGGGCTACGAGCAGTACTTC. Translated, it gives CASSERYRGYEQYF.